This TCR beta chain was observed in a study of regulatory and conventional T cells in RAG deficiency. Findings and caveats of the study: Treg unique TCR beta sequences were approximately 96-fold fewer in Omenn syndrome and CID/AS patients than controls. In Omenn syndrome, sorted "Tregs" may be peripherally activated cells. Shorter CDR3s in all patient subsets; >80% Treg-Tconv overlap in Omenn.

Note on this clone: Its antigen remains unidentified.

TCRdb's table, derived via immunoSEQ multiplex PCR, lists solely in-frame clones and lacks some. The data show 2,000 to 3,000 clones, almost 85% seen once. Conventional CD4+ T cells were sorted from blood as CD25-low CD127-high cells. Patients had RAG deficiency: one SCID, two Omenn, five CID/atypical SCID. This TCR was sampled from a human donor with RAG deficiency presenting as severe combined immunodeficiency. Sample: CD4+ effector T cells sorted from blood.

Here the CDR3 DNA reads TGTGCCAGCAGCTACAACAGGGGTCCCCACGAGCAGTACTTC. The encoded protein is CASSYNRGPHEQYF. This chain uses TRBV11-2 with TRBJ2-7, with 7 bases that match TRBD1. Germline loops: CDR1 SGHAT, CDR2 FQNNGV. The CDR3 contains 14 residues. Trimming took 4 bases from V and 5 from J; bases not matched to a gene: 8.